The 32 T cell receptor beta chains below all came from one sample that was sequenced in a study of blood T cell repertoires in COVID-19. Repertoires were generated with immunoSEQ multiplex PCR, while TCRdb's copy carries only in-frame clones and drops some. The sample comprises approximately 300,000 clones, roughly 90% of which are singletons, and under 20% rests with the top ten. The sample consisted of PBMCs or T cells enriched from blood (not recorded which). These receptors all stem from a woman in her twenties or thirties who had recovered from COVID-19.

This rearrangement joins TRBV4-1 to TRBJ2-1; 8 positions match TRBD2. Germline trimming cut 2 bases from V and 5 bases from J; bases unmatched to any gene: 11. The CDR3 consists of 17 residues. Germline V gene data show CDR1 as MGHRA and CDR2 as YSYEKL. For the CDR3, the DNA is TGCGCCAGCAGCCAATCTGTTAGCGGGATAGTTCACAATGAGCAGTTCTTC. Translating it yields CASSQSVSGIVHNEQFF.

This chain connects TRBV3-1 (or the pseudogene TRBV3-2) to TRBJ2-5; TRBD2 matches 7 bases. Germline V gives CDR1 LGHDT, CDR2 YNNKEL (reference sequence). The CDR3 is made up of 15 amino acids. The V segment lost 1 base and the J segment 1 base; nucleotides outside the gene matches: 3. The CDR3 DNA reads TGTGCCAGCAGCCAAGGGATAGCGGGCCAAGAGACCCAGTACTTC. This sequence encodes CASSQGIAGQETQYF.

The chain is built from TRBV3-1 (or the pseudogene TRBV3-2) and TRBJ2-3; D remains unclear. There are 15 residues in the CDR3. Germline V lookup: CDR1 LGHDT, CDR2 YNNKEL (reference sequence). Trimming removed 0 bases at V and 0 bases at J, with 7 bases between. The DNA of the CDR3 is TGTGCCAGCAGCCAAGATCCCCCTAGCACAGATACGCAGTATTTT. Protein: CASSQDPPSTDTQYF.

This rearrangement joins TRBV7-6 to TRBJ2-2; D is perhaps TRBD1 (6 bases). Germline CDR1 reads SGHVS; CDR2 reads FNYEAQ. V was clipped by 3 bases and J by 5 bases, with 10 bases between them. The length of the CDR3 is 14 residues. The CDR3 loop is CASSFLQGTGELFF. DNA for the CDR3: TGTGCCAGCAGCTTTCTTCAGGGGACCGGGGAGCTGTTTTTT.

The chain employs TRBV18 and TRBJ2-1; a weak D match, TRBD1 (6 bases). The V gene lost 0 bases and the J gene lost 5 bases, with 17 bases spanning the gap. CDR3 length: 17 residues. The germline V gene encodes CDR1 KGHSH and CDR2 LQKENI. DNA of the CDR3: TGTGCCAGCTCACCACCGGTTGGTCAACAGGGAAACAATGAGCAGTTCTTC. Amino acid sequence: CASSPPVGQQGNNEQFF. The variable domain in full, completed from reference TRBV18 and TRBJ2-1, reads NAGVMQNPRHLVRRRGQEARLRCSPMKGHSHVYWYRQLPEEGLKFMVYLQKENIIDESGMPKERFSAEFPKEGPSILRIQQVVRGDSAAYFCASSPPVGQQGNNEQFFGPGTRLTVL.

The V call is TRBV28, the J call TRBJ2-1; no clear D gene. Per the germline V gene, CDR1 is MDHEN and CDR2 is SYDVKM. V was pared by 5 bases and J by 7 bases, with 12 bases between. The CDR3 spans 13 residues. Here the CDR3 DNA reads TGTGCCAGCAGTCAGGCAGTTGAAAATGAGCAGTTCTTC. Protein sequence: CASSQAVENEQFF.

This clone was seen a few times. The V call is TRBV5-1, the J call TRBJ1-2; maybe TRBD1 (6 bases). CDR3 length: 13 residues. Trimming took 7 bases from V and 2 from J, leaving 12 bases between them. Germline CDR1 SGHRS, CDR2 YFSETQ. The CDR3 DNA sequence: TGCGCCAGCTGGAGTGGGACAAACTATGGCTACACCTTC. It encodes CASWSGTNYGYTF.

The gene calls are TRBV18 and TRBJ2-2; tentative D call: TRBD2 (5 bases). Trimming took 3 bases from V and 6 from J, leaving 14 bases between them. Germline V gives CDR1 KGHSH, CDR2 LQKENI. The CDR3 spans 15 residues. CDR3 DNA: TGTGCCAGCTCACCCCTACTAGGTTCCGCCGGGGAGCTGTTTTTT. As protein: CASSPLLGSAGELFF.

This clone was recorded once. The V and J genes are TRBV28 and TRBJ2-1; tentatively, D is TRBD2 (5 bases). CDR1 MDHEN and CDR2 SYDVKM come from the germline V gene. This CDR3 region has 18 residues. V was pared by 5 bases and J by 7 bases, with 27 bases between. The CDR3, as DNA: TGTGCCAGCAGTATCCAGTCGGCTAGCTTTGGGTCTAGGAATGAGCAGTTCTTC. It encodes CASSIQSASFGSRNEQFF.

This chain connects TRBV30 to TRBJ1-5; TRBD1 aligns across 8 bases. From germline, CDR1 is GTSNPN and CDR2 SVGIG (reference sequence). The CDR3 covers 14 residues. V lost 1 base, J lost 7 bases, and 6 bases stayed unmatched. The CDR3 here is CAWSGAGGGQPQHF. The CDR3 coding sequence is TGTGCCTGGAGTGGAGCAGGGGGCGGCCAGCCCCAGCATTTT.

This clone was observed once. The chain recombines TRBV5-1 with TRBJ1-2; 7 positions agree with TRBD1. This CDR3 is 13 amino acids long. V shed 3 bases, J shed 8 bases, and the junction held 7 bases outside the gene matches. Germline CDR1 SGHRS, CDR2 YFSETQ. CDR3 in amino acids: CASSSRQGGGYTF. As DNA, the CDR3 is TGCGCCAGCAGCTCCCGACAGGGTGGCGGCTACACCTTC.

The V gene is TRBV7-9, the J gene TRBJ2-3; TRBD2 matches 8 bases. Germline V gives CDR1 SEHNR, CDR2 FQNEAQ (reference sequence). V lost 5 bases to trimming and J lost 0 bases; unmatched junction nucleotides: 4. This CDR3 is built from 15 residues. CDR3: CASSVGLASTDTQYF. Written as DNA, the CDR3 is TGTGCCAGCAGCGTTGGACTAGCTAGCACAGATACGCAGTATTTT.

V is TRBV5-1 and J is TRBJ2-5, with 11 nucleotides matching TRBD2. The CDR3 covers 14 residues. The ends lost 5 bases at V and 2 bases at J; junction bases unmatched: 2. CDR1 is SGHRS, CDR2 YFSETQ, per germline. This chain's CDR3 is CASRTSGIQETQYF. The CDR3 region has the DNA TGCGCCAGCAGGACTAGCGGGATTCAAGAGACCCAGTACTTC.

The rearrangement joins TRBV7-9 to TRBJ1-1, with D unclear. CDR1 and CDR2 from the germline V gene are SEHNR and FQNEAQ (reference sequence). The CDR3 has 12 residues. Deletions cut 5 bases from V and 7 bases from J, with 11 bases between. The CDR3 protein is CASSGGPLEAFF. In DNA, the CDR3 is TGTGCCAGCAGCGGAGGACCCCTTGAAGCTTTCTTT.

This rearrangement joins TRBV5-1 to TRBJ1-2; TRBD1 matches at 7 bases. V was clipped by 2 bases and J by 2 bases; unmatched bases: 3. Germline CDR1 and CDR2: SGHRS and YFSETQ. This CDR3 spans 14 amino acids. The CDR3 is CASSFSGQNYGYTF. The CDR3 DNA reads as TGCGCCAGCAGCTTCTCGGGACAGAACTATGGCTACACCTTC. The full variable domain, completed using reference TRBV5-1 and TRBJ1-2, is KAGVTQTPRYLIKTRGQQVTLSCSPISGHRSVSWYQQTPGQGLQFLFEYFSETQRNKGNFPGRFSGRQFSNSRSEMNVSTLELGDSALYLCASSFSGQNYGYTFGSGTRLTVV.

The V and J genes are TRBV5-4 and TRBJ2-3, with D perhaps matching TRBD2 (6 bases). Germline CDR1 and CDR2: SGHNT and YYREEE (reference sequence). The germline V and J ends were trimmed by 2 bases and 3 bases, with 10 bases remaining between them. This CDR3 comprises 14 residues. The DNA of the CDR3 is TGTGCCAGCAGCTTCGTTAGCGGAACAGATACGCAGTATTTT. It is translated as CASSFVSGTDTQYF.

The chain uses TRBV7-6 and TRBJ2-7; 9 nucleotides line up with TRBD1. The germline CDR1 and CDR2 sequences are SGHVS and FNYEAQ. The V and J ends lost 5 bases and 5 bases, in that order; junction bases with no gene match: 13. The CDR3 consists of 16 residues. CDR3 amino acids: CASSPRAGQGAHEQYF. In DNA, the CDR3 is TGTGCCAGCAGCCCTCGAGCGGGACAGGGAGCCCACGAGCAGTACTTC.

This chain uses TRBV27 with TRBJ2-2; D is possibly TRBD2 (5 bases). The CDR3 spans 14 residues. V lost 9 bases and J 4 bases, leaving 15 bases between the germline ends. Looked up from germline, CDR1 is MNHEY and CDR2 is SMNVEV (reference sequence). CDR3 sequence (DNA): TGTGCCAGTAAGGACTCATTCATCACCGGGGAGCTGTTTTTT. Translating gives CASKDSFITGELFF.

The chain links TRBV15 to TRBJ2-1; TRBD1 aligns across 7 bases. Trimming at V came to 2 bases and at J to 2 bases, leaving 6 bases not matched to a gene. The CDR3 spans 16 residues. CDR1 is LNHNV, CDR2 YYDKDF, per germline (reference sequence). This CDR3 reads CATSRNRDSTYNEQFF. The CDR3 bases are TGTGCCACCAGCAGAAACCGGGACAGCACCTACAATGAGCAGTTCTTC.

Notes on this clone: Without the conserved terminal phenylalanine or tryptophan, this CDR3 likely stems from a read error. The DNA is left out, because the CDR3 cannot be placed on it with certainty; the CDR3 is given as TCRdb lists it. V usage is TRBV23-1 and J usage is TRBJ2-7; TRBD1 is the table's D call, not checked against the DNA. Being an ORF, TRBV23-1 has a function that is uncertain. The CDR3 is 13 amino acids long, termini counted. CDR3 loop: CASSQGQGRGYQL.

V and J are TRBV28 and TRBJ2-1, with D perhaps matching TRBD2 (5 bases). The ends were cut back, 2 bases at V and 6 bases at J, with 14 bases in the middle. Germline CDR1 and CDR2: MDHEN and SYDVKM. The CDR3 consists of 15 residues. The CDR3 sequence: CASSLGPTTSNEQFF. The CDR3 DNA reads as TGTGCCAGCAGTTTAGGGCCCACAACTAGCAATGAGCAGTTCTTC.

The chain couples TRBV19 to TRBJ1-2; 7 bases are shared with TRBD1. CDR1 and CDR2 from the germline V gene are LNHDA and SQIVND (reference sequence). The CDR3 extends over 12 amino acids. J was trimmed by 4 bases and V by 6 bases; bases with no gene match: 2. The CDR3 is CASRGDSYGYTF. The CDR3 coding sequence is TGTGCCAGTAGGGGGGACAGCTATGGCTACACCTTC.

This rearrangement joins TRBV28 to TRBJ2-3; possibly TRBD2 for D (6 bases). Germline V lookup: CDR1 MDHEN, CDR2 SYDVKM. The V end lost 7 bases, the J end lost 1 base, and 9 bases lay between the germline ends. The CDR3 has 13 amino acids. The CDR3 nucleotides are TGTGCCAGCAATCCTAGCGGCACAGATACGCAGTATTTT. Residues: CASNPSGTDTQYF.

The V call is TRBV4-1, the J call TRBJ1-2; TRBD1 is a possible D gene (5 bases). V was shortened by 4 bases and J by 4 bases, with 13 bases between the two germline ends. Germline V lookup: CDR1 MGHRA, CDR2 YSYEKL. The CDR3 is made up of 14 amino acids. The CDR3 DNA is TGCGCCAGCAGCCCATCCCTCGGGGGCTATGGCTACACCTTC. This translates into CASSPSLGGYGYTF.

This clone was seen a single time. The chain carries TRBV7-2 and TRBJ1-4; D gene unclear. V was shortened by 2 bases and J by 7 bases, with 11 bases between the two germline ends. The CDR3 has 14 residues. CDR1 and CDR2 from the germline V gene are SGHTA and FQGNSA. The DNA for the CDR3 is TGTGCCAGCAGCTTAAACGGGCGGGGTGAAAAACTGTTTTTT. This translates into CASSLNGRGEKLFF.

This chain connects TRBV5-1 to TRBJ1-3, with a possible D match to TRBD1 (5 bases). Germline CDR1 and CDR2: SGHRS and YFSETQ. The length of the CDR3 is 16 residues. Between the trimmed V and J ends, which lost 4 bases and 2 bases, there was a span of 16 bases. The CDR3 bases are TGCGCCAGCAGCCCCTTGGGGCGTGGGGCTGGAAACACCATATATTTT. Encoded protein: CASSPLGRGAGNTIYF.

This chain uses TRBV28 with TRBJ1-5; 9 positions agree with TRBD1. Germline-derived CDR1 and CDR2 are MDHEN and SYDVKM. The CDR3 is 14 residues long. Unmatched junction bases numbered 6, after V lost 6 bases and J lost 6 bases. The CDR3 DNA is TGTGCCAGCAGACCCGGGACAGGGAGTCAGCCCCAGCATTTT. This codes for CASRPGTGSQPQHF. The full variable domain, its missing parts supplied by reference TRBV28 and TRBJ1-5, is DVKVTQSSRYLVKRTGEKVFLECVQDMDHENMFWYRQDPGLGLRLIYFSYDVKMKEKGDIPEGYSVSREKKERFSLILESASTNQTSMYLCASRPGTGSQPQHFGDGTRLSIL.

The rearrangement links TRBV14 to TRBJ2-7; TRBD2 is a possible D gene (6 bases). Deletions cut 3 bases from V and 7 bases from J, with 19 bases between. Germline V gives CDR1 SGHDN, CDR2 FVKESK. The CDR3 consists of 15 residues. CDR3 amino acids: CASSQTGSPGREQYF. Written as DNA, the CDR3 is TGTGCCAGCAGCCAGACCGGGAGCCCCGGCCGGGAGCAGTACTTC. Combining the CDR3 with reference TRBV14 and TRBJ2-7 gives the whole variable domain EAGVTQFPSHSVIEKGQTVTLRCDPISGHDNLYWYRRVMGKEIKFLLHFVKESKQDESGMPNNRFLAERTGGTYSTLKVQPAELEDSGVYFCASSQTGSPGREQYFGPGTRLTVT.

This chain uses TRBV11-2 with TRBJ2-7; TRBD2 might be the D (6 bases). The CDR3 runs to 14 residues. Germline V lookup: CDR1 SGHAT, CDR2 FQNNGV. V lost 4 bases to trimming and J lost 1 base, with 11 bases between them. The DNA of the CDR3 is TGTGCCAGCAGCTCCCCGGGGGTATCCTACGAGCAGTACTTC. This sequence encodes CASSSPGVSYEQYF.

This chain joins TRBV28 and TRBJ1-2; the D gene is possibly TRBD1 (5 bases). The CDR3 is 15 residues long. Between the trimmed V and J ends, which lost 1 base and 2 bases, there was a span of 11 bases. Germline V gives CDR1 MDHEN, CDR2 SYDVKM. The CDR3 loop reads CASSLFGTLNYGYTF. CDR3 nucleotide sequence: TGTGCCAGCAGTTTATTCGGGACTTTAAACTATGGCTACACCTTC.

The chain uses TRBV28 and TRBJ1-2, with 7 bases lining up with TRBD1. V was pared by 6 bases and J by 2 bases, with 0 bases of the junction left unmatched. The CDR3 loop spans 12 amino acids. CDR1 is MDHEN, CDR2 SYDVKM, per germline. The CDR3 loop is CASRQGNYGYTF. DNA for the CDR3: TGTGCCAGCAGACAGGGGAACTATGGCTACACCTTC.

This clone has a handful of counts. This chain joins TRBV28 and TRBJ2-7, with D perhaps matching TRBD1 (6 bases). This CDR3 has 14 residues. CDR1 is MDHEN, CDR2 SYDVKM, per germline. Trimming stripped 8 bases from V and 3 bases from J, with 17 bases between. CDR3 sequence reads: CASRQAGANYEQYF. As DNA, the CDR3 is TGTGCCAGCCGCCAGGCAGGGGCCAACTACGAGCAGTACTTC.